The entry that follows covers one T cell receptor beta chain sequence. This sample is drawn from a study of blood T cell repertoires in COVID-19. Study context: Samples came from the United States, Italy and Spain, spanning acute and convalescent COVID-19. Sources were T cells, B-cell-depleted T cells, or PBMCs; the material itself was cDNA or gDNA.

V gave up 4 bases and J gave up 0 bases, with 11 bases separating them. Germline CDR1 is SGHRS and CDR2 is YFSETQ. There are 15 residues in the CDR3. Per the original data handling: Estimation of nucleated cell counts relied on the amplification of reference gene primers. Profiling relied on immunoSEQ multiplex PCR, and the TCRdb table lists in-frame clones only, not all of them. The DNA was the basis for D and trimming; V, J and clone size are from that table. The data show hundreds of thousands of clones, 70% to 90% seen once. The sequence was obtained from a woman aged 50 to 60 who had recovered from COVID-19. Material for sequencing was peripheral blood. The J gene is TRBJ2-1, the V gene TRBV5-1; D might be TRBD2 (5 bases). Here the CDR3 reads CASSAGSRSYNEQFF. The DNA of the CDR3 is TGCGCCAGCAGCGCGGGCAGCCGCTCCTACAATGAGCAGTTCTTC.